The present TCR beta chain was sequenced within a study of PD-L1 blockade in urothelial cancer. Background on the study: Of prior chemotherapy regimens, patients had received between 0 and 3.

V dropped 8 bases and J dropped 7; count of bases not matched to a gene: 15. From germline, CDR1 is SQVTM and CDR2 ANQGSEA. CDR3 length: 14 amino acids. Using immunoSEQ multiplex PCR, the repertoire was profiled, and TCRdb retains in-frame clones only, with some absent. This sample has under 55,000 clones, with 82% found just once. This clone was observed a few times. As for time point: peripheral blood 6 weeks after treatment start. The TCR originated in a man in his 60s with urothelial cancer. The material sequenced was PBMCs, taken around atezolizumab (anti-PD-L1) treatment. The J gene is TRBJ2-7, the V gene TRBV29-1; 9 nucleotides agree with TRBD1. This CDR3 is CSTGGGGQGREQYF. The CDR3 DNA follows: TGCAGCACAGGAGGCGGGGGACAGGGCAGGGAGCAGTACTTC.